The clone carrying this TCR beta chain was recorded a few times. Its target is unknown. No ophthalmopathy progression within 18 months constituted stable Graves' hyperthyroidism. The record originates from a study of T cells in Graves' hyperthyroidism and ophthalmopathy. Whole-study findings and limits: Most thyroid clonotypes that were expanded above 0.001 also turned up in blood.

The germline CDR1 and CDR2 sequences are SGHRS and YFSETQ. The CDR3 runs 16 residues. Trimming pared 2 bases from V and 0 bases from J, leaving 12 bases between. Amplified regions were TCR beta CDR3 sequences from RNA transcripts. The HTBI primer set was used in a first-round RT-PCR of the TCR CDR3. TCRdb reprocessed the multiplex PCR reads with MiXCR, giving one entry per CDR3 protein. The data hold about half a million distinct CDR3 sequences, with under 25% observed a single time. The chain couples TRBV5-1 to TRBJ1-3; weak D call: TRBD1 (6 bases). This clonotype was sampled from a man between 18 and 29 years old with Graves' hyperthyroidism. The material sequenced was blood. The CDR3: CASSLLDSLSGNTIYF. In nucleotides, the CDR3 is TGCGCCAGCAGCTTATTGGACAGCCTCTCTGGAAACACCATATATTTT.